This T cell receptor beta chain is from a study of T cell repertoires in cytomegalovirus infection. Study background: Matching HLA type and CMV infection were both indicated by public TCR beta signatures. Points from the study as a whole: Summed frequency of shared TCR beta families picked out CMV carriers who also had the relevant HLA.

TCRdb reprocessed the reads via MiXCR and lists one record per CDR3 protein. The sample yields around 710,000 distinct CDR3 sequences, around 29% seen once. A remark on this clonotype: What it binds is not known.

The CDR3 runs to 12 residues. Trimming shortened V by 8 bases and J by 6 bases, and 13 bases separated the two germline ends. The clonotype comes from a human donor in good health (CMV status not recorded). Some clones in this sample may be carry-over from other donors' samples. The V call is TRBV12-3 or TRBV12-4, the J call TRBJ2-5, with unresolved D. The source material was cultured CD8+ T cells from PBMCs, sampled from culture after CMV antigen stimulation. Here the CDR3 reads CASGAQRQTQYF. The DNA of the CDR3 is TGTGCCAGCGGTGCACAGCGACAGACCCAGTACTTC.